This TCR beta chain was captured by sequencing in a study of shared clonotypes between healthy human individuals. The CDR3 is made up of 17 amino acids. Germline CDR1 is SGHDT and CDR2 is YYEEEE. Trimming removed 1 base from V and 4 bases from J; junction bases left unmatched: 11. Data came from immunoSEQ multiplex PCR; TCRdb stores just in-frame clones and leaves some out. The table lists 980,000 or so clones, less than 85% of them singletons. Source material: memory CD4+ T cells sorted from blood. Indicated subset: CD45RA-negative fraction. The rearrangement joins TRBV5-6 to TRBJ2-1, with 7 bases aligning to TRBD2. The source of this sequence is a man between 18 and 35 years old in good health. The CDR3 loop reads CASSLMPGGSAYNEQFF. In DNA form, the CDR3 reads TGTGCCAGCAGCTTGATGCCGGGCGGGAGTGCTTACAATGAGCAGTTCTTC.